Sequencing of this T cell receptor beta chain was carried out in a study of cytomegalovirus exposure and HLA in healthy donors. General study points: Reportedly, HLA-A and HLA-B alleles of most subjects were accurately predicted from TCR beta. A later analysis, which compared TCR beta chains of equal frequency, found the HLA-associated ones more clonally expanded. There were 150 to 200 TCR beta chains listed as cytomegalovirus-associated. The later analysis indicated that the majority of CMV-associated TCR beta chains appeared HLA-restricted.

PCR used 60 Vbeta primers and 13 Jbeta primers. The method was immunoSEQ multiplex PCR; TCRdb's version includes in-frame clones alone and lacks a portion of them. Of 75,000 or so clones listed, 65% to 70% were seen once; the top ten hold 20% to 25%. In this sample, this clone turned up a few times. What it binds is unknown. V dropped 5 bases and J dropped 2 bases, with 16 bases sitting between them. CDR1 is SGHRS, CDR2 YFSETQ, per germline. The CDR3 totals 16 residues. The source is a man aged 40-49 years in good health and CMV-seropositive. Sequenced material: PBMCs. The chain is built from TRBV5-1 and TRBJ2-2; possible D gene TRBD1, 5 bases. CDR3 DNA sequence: TGCGCCAGCAGAGCCTCACCAGGGCCCAACACCGGGGAGCTGTTTTTT. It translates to CASRASPGPNTGELFF.